This T cell receptor beta chain was sequenced for a study of T cells in localized non-small cell lung cancer. Findings and caveats of the study: Heterogeneity remains possible, as sequencing covered one tumor region only. Uninvolved adjacent lung had the highest recorded T cell clonality, with tumor below it.

Data came from immunoSEQ multiplex PCR; TCRdb stores just in-frame clones and leaves some out. The data hold about 47,000 clones, with 70% to 90% observed a single time. This clone was detected only once. The antigen remains unidentified. V was cut by 0 bases and J by 2 bases, with 8 bases left in between. The germline CDR1 and CDR2 sequences are GTSNPN and SVGIG (reference sequence). This CDR3 is built from 14 residues. This clonotype was obtained from a man between 40 and 75 years old with stage II lung adenocarcinoma. The input for sequencing was PBMCs, taken before any cancer treatment. The J gene is TRBJ1-3, the V gene TRBV30; D is undetermined. The CDR3 region is CAWSVARPGNTIYF. The CDR3 nucleotides are TGTGCCTGGAGTGTGGCCAGACCTGGAAACACCATATATTTT.